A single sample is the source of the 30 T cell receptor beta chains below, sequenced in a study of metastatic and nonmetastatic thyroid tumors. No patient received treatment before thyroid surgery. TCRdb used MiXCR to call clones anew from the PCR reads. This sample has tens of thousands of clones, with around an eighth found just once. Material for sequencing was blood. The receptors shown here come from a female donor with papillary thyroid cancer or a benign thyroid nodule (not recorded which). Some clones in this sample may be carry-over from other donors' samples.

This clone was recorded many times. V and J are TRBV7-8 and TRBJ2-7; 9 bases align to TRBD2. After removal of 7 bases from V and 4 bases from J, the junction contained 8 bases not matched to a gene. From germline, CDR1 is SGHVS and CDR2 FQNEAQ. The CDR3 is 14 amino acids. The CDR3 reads CASTIAGVGYEQYF. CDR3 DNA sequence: TGTGCCAGCACCATAGCGGGAGTCGGTTACGAGCAGTACTTC.

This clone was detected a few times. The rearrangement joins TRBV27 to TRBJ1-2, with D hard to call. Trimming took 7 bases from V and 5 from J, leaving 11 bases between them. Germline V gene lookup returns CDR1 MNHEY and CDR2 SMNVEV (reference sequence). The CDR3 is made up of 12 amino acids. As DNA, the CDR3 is TGTGCCAGCACGGGGAATGGTTATGGCTACACCTTC. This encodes CASTGNGYGYTF.

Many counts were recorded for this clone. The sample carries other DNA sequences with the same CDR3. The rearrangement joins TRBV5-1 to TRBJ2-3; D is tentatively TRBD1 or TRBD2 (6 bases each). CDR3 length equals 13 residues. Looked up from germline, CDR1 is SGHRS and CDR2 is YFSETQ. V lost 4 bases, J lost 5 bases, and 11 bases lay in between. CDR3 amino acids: CASSRGQEDTQYF. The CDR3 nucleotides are TGCGCCAGCAGCCGGGGGCAAGAAGATACGCAGTATTTT. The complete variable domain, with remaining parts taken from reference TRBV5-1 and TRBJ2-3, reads KAGVTQTPRYLIKTRGQQVTLSCSPISGHRSVSWYQQTPGQGLQFLFEYFSETQRNKGNFPGRFSGRQFSNSRSEMNVSTLELGDSALYLCASSRGQEDTQYFGPGTRLTVL.

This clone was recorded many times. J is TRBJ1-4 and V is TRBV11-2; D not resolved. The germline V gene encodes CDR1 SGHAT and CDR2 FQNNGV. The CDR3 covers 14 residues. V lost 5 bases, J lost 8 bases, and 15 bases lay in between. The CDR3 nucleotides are TGTGCCAGCAGCGCGAAAGCGCGAGGAGAAAAACTGTTTTTT. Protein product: CASSAKARGEKLFF.

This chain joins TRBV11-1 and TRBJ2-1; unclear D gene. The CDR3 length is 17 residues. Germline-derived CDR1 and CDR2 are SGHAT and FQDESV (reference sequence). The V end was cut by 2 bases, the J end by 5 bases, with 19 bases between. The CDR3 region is CASSLRGGVTGDNEQFF. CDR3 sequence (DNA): TGTGCCAGCAGCTTAAGAGGCGGCGTTACTGGCGACAATGAGCAGTTCTTC.

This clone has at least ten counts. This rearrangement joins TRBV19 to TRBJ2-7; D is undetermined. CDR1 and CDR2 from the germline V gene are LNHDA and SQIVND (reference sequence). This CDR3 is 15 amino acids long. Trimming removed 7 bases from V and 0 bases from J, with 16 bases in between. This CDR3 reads CASTQTGPSSYEQYF. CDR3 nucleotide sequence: TGTGCCAGTACCCAAACTGGCCCCAGCTCCTACGAGCAGTACTTC.

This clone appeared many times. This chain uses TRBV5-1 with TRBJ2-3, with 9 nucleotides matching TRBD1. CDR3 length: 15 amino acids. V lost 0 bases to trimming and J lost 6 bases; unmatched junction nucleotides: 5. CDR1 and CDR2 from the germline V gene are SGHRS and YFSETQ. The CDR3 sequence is CASSLGTGAADTQYF. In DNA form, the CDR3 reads TGCGCCAGCAGCTTGGGGACAGGGGCGGCGGATACGCAGTATTTT.

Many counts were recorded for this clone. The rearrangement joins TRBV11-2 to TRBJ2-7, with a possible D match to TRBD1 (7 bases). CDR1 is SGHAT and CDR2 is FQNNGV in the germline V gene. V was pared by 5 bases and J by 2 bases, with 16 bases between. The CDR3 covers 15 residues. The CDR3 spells CASSPRGTATYEQYF. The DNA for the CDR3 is TGTGCCAGCAGCCCCCGCGGGACAGCAACCTACGAGCAGTACTTC.

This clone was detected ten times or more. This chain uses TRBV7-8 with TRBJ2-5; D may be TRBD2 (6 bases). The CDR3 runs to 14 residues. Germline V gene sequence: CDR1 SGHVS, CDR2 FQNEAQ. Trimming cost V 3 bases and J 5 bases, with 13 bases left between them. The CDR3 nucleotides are TGTGCCAGCAGCTTGTCGGGACTCACGGAGACCCAGTACTTC. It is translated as CASSLSGLTETQYF.

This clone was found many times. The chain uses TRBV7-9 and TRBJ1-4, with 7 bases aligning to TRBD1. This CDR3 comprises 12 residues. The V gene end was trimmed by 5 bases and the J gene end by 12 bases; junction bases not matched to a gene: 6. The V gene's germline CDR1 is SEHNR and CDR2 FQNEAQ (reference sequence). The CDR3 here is CASSIQGTELFF. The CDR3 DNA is TGTGCCAGCAGCATACAGGGGACTGAACTGTTTTTT. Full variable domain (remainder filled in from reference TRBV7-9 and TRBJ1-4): DTGVSQNPRHKITKRGQNVTFRCDPISEHNRLYWYRQTLGQGPEFLTYFQNEAQLEKSRLLSDRFSAERPKGSFSTLEIQRTEQGDSAMYLCASSIQGTELFFGSGTQLSVL.

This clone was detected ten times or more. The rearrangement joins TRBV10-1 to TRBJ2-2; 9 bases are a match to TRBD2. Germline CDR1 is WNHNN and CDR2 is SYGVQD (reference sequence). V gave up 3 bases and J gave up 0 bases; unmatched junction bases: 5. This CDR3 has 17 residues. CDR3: CASSDWASGANTGELFF. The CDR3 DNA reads TGCGCCAGCAGTGATTGGGCTAGCGGGGCGAACACCGGGGAGCTGTTTTTT.

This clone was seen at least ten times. This CDR3 is CASSLGPSNTEAFF. The CDR3 nucleotides read TGTGCCAGCAGCCTCGGACCCTCGAACACTGAAGCTTTCTTT. This sequence joins TRBV7-2 and TRBJ1-1; D ambiguous. The germline V gene has CDR1 SGHTA and CDR2 FQGNSA. The length of the CDR3 is 14 residues. With 5 bases removed from V and 1 base from J, the gap between germline ends came to 11 bases.

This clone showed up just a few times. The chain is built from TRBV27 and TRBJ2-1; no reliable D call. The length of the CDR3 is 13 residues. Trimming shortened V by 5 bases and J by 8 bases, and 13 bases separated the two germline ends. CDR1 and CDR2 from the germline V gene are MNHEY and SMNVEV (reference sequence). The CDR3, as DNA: TGTGCCAGCAGTCTCTACCGGTGGGATGAGCAGTTCTTC. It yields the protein CASSLYRWDEQFF.

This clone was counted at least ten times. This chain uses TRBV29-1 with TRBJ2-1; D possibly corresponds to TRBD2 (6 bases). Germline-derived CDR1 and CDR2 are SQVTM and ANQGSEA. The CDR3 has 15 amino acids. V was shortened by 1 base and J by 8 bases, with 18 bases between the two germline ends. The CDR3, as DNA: TGCAGCGTTGAAGGTTCGGGAACTAGCATGTATGAGCAGTTCTTC. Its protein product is CSVEGSGTSMYEQFF.

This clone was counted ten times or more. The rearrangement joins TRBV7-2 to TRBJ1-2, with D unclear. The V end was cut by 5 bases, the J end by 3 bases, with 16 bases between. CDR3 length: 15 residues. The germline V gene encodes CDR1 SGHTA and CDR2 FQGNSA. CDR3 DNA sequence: TGTGCCAGCAGCGCCTTCATCGGGGAAGACTATGGCTACACCTTC. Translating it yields CASSAFIGEDYGYTF.

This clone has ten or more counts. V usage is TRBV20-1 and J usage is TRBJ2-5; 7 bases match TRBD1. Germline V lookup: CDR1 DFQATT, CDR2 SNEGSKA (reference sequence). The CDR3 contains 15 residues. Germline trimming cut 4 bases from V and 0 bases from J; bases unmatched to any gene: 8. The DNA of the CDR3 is TGCAGTGCTAATAACAGGGGCGCGTACCAAGAGACCCAGTACTTC. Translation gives CSANNRGAYQETQYF.

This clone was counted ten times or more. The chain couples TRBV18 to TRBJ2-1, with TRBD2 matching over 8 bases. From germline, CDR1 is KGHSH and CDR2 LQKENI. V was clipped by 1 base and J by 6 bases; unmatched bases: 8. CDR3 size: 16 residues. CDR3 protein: CASSPLSSGGINEQFF. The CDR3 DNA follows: TGTGCCAGCTCACCACTTTCATCGGGAGGGATCAATGAGCAGTTCTTC. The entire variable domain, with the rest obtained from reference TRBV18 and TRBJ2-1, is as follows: NAGVMQNPRHLVRRRGQEARLRCSPMKGHSHVYWYRQLPEEGLKFMVYLQKENIIDESGMPKERFSAEFPKEGPSILRIQQVVRGDSAAYFCASSPLSSGGINEQFFGPGTRLTVL.

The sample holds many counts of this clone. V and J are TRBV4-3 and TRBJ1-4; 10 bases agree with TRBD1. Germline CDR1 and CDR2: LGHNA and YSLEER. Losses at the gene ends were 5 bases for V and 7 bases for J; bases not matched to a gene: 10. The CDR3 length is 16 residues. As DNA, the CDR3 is TGCGCCAGCAGCTCACCCGGGACAGGGGTCTCTGAAAAACTGTTTTTT. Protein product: CASSSPGTGVSEKLFF.

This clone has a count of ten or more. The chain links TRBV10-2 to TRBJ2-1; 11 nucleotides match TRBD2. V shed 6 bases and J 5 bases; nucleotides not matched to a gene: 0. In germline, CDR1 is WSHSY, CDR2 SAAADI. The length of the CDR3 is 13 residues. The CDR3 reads CASRLAGDNEQFF. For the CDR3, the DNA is TGCGCCAGCAGACTAGCGGGAGACAATGAGCAGTTCTTC.

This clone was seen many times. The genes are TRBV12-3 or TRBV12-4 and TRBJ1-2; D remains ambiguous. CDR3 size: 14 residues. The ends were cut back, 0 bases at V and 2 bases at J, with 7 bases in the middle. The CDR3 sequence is CASSLARINYGYTF. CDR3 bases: TGTGCCAGCAGTTTAGCCAGAATAAACTATGGCTACACCTTC.

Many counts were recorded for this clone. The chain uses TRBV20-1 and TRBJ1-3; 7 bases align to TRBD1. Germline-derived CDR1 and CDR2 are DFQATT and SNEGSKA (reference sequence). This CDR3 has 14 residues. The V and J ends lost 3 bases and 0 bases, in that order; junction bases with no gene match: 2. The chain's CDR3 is CSASEGASGNTIYF. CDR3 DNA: TGCAGTGCTAGCGAGGGGGCCTCTGGAAACACCATATATTTT.

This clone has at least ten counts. The CDR3 nucleotides are TGTGCCAGCAGTGCAGGGGTTGGCTATGGCTACACCTTC. Translated: CASSAGVGYGYTF. The chain uses TRBV28 and TRBJ1-2, with D possibly TRBD1 on 6 matching bases. This CDR3 region has 13 residues. Looked up from germline, CDR1 is MDHEN and CDR2 is SYDVKM. V was trimmed by 5 bases and J by 4 bases, leaving 11 bases between them.

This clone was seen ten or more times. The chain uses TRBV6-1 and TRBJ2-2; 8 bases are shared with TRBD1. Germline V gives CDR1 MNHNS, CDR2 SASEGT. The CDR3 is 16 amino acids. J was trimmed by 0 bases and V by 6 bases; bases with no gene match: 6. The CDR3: CASRHGQGSNTGELFF. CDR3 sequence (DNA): TGTGCCAGCAGACACGGACAGGGATCGAACACCGGGGAGCTGTTTTTT.

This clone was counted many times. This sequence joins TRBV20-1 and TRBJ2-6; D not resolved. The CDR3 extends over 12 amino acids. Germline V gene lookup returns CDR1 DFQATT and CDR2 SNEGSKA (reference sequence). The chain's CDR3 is CGVAGWANVLTF. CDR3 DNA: TGCGGGGTGGCCGGGTGGGCCAACGTCCTGACTTTC.

In DNA, the CDR3 is TGCAGTGCTAGAGCGGGGCAGAATAATTCACCCCTCCACTTT. Its translation: CSARAGQNNSPLHF. J is TRBJ1-6 and V is TRBV20-1; the D gene is possibly TRBD1 (5 bases). The CDR3 runs 14 residues. V lost 1 base and J 5 bases, leaving 9 bases between the germline ends. Germline CDR1 is DFQATT and CDR2 is SNEGSKA (reference sequence).

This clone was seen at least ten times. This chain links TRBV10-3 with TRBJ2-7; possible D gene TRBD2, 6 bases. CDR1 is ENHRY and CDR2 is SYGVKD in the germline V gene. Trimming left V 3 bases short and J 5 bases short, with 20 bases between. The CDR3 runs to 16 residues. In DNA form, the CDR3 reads TGTGCCATCAGTGACCCTGGGGAGGAGGGACGGCACGAGCAGTACTTC. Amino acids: CAISDPGEEGRHEQYF.

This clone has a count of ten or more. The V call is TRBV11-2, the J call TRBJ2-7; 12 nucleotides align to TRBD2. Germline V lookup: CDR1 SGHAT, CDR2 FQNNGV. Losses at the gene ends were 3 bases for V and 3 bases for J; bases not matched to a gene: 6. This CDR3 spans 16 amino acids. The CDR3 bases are TGTGCCAGCAGCTTTACTAGCGGGAGGACTTACTACGAGCAGTACTTC. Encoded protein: CASSFTSGRTYYEQYF. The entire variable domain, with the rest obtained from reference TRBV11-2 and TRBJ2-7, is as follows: EAGVAQSPRYKIIEKRQSVAFWCNPISGHATLYWYQQILGQGPKLLIQFQNNGVVDDSQLPKDRFSAERLKGVDSTLKIQPAKLEDSAVYLCASSFTSGRTYYEQYFGPGTRLTVT.

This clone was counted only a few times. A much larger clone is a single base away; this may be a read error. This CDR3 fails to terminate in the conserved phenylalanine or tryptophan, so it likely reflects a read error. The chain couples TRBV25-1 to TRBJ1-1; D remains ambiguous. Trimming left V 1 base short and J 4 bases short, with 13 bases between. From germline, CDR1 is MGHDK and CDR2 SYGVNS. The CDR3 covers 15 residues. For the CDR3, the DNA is TGTGCCAGCAGTGAATCCCGGGCTCGTCCCACTGAAGCTTTCCTT. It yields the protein CASSESRARPTEAFL.

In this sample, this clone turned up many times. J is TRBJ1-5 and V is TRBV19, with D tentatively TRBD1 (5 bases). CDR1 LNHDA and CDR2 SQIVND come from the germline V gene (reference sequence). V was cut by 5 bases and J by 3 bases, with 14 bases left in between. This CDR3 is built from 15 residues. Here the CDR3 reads CASSALQEPNQPQHF. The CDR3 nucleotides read TGTGCCAGTAGTGCGTTACAGGAACCCAATCAGCCCCAGCATTTT.

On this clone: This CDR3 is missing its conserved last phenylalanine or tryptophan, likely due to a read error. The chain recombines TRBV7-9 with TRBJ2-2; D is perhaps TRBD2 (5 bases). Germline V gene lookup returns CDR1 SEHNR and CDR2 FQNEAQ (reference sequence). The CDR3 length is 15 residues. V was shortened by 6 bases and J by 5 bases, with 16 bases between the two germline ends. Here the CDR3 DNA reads TGTGCCAGCAGAGCCGAGGGTAGTGGGACCGGGGAGCTGTTTCTT. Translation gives CASRAEGSGTGELFL.